What follows describes a single T cell receptor beta chain. The CDR3 consists of 14 residues. V lost 4 bases, J lost 1 base, and 9 bases lay in between. Germline CDR1 is MGHRA and CDR2 is YSYEKL. This table comes from immunoSEQ multiplex PCR, and its TCRdb copy is limited to in-frame clones, with some not included. The table lists some 20,000 clones, approximately 83% of them singletons. The data are from a study of somatic mutations in cytotoxic T cells in rheumatoid arthritis. This TCR was recovered from an adult with rheumatoid arthritis. This chain uses TRBV4-1 with TRBJ2-3; no reliable D call. The sample taken for sequencing was CD8+ T cells sorted from blood. This CDR3 is CASSPWKGTDTQYF. The CDR3 nucleotides are TGCGCCAGCAGCCCCTGGAAGGGCACAGATACGCAGTATTTT.